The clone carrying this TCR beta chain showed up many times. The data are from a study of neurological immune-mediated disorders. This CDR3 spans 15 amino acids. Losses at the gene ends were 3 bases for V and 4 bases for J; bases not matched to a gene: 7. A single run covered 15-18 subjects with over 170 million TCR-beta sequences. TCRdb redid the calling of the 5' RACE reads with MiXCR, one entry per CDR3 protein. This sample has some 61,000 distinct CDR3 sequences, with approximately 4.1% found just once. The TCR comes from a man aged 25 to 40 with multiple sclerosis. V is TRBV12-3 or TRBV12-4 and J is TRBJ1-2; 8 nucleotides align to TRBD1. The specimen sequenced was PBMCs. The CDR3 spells CASSFGQGATYGYTF. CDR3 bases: TGTGCCAGCAGTTTCGGCCAGGGGGCGACCTATGGCTACACCTTC.